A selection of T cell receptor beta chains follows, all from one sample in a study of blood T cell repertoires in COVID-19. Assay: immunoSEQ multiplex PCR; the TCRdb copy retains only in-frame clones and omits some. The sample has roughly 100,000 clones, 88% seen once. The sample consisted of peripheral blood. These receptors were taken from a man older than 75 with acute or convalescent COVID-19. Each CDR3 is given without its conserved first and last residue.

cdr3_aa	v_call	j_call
ASSQDLSGTGEKLF	TRBV4-2	TRBJ1-4
ASSLGGQGTAQPQH	TRBV13	TRBJ1-5
ASSLWGDQETQY	TRBV3-1/TRBV3-2	TRBJ2-5
ASSQPGATNEKLF	TRBV3-1/TRBV3-2	TRBJ1-4
ASSLARGQGVETQY	TRBV5-4	TRBJ2-5
SVLTSGGRYNEQF	TRBV29-1	TRBJ2-1
ASSQELFDSSYEQY	TRBV4-1	TRBJ2-7
ASRAQGPGSPLH	TRBV28	TRBJ1-6
ASSPGQGIYGYT	TRBV19	TRBJ1-2
ASSWTATNTEAF	TRBV5-1	TRBJ1-1
ASSVRGGDSYNEQF	TRBV7-2	TRBJ2-1
ASSPRTGNTIY	TRBV3-1/TRBV3-2	TRBJ1-3
ASSTRQDHSYEQY	TRBV19	TRBJ2-7
ASSLVARGSESPLH	TRBV11-2	TRBJ1-6
ASSLGAGPNYGYT	TRBV7-2	TRBJ1-2
ASSPENRAGQY	TRBV7-8	TRBJ2-7
ASSEGQTGLDTQY	TRBV18	TRBJ2-3
ASSLVTGALGGYT	TRBV5-4	TRBJ1-2
ASSVRGPDTEAF	TRBV7-3	TRBJ1-1
ASSPGTGGSRGNEQF	TRBV11-3	TRBJ2-1
ASSVDRFSGYT	TRBV19	TRBJ1-2
ASSQGTGTSNYGYT	TRBV3-1/TRBV3-2	TRBJ1-2
SASDASGLNEQF	TRBV20-1	TRBJ2-1
ASSLGGGNTDTQY	TRBV5-8	TRBJ2-3
ASSLAGGGSEQY	TRBV7-9	TRBJ2-7
ASSQYDRGKRARVAF	TRBV23-1	TRBJ1-1
ASSPGTSGSYEQF	TRBV2	TRBJ2-1
ASTGAGSPLH	TRBV6-5	TRBJ1-6
ASSLEASGGADTQY	TRBV5-5	TRBJ2-3
ASRLLNNYEQY	TRBV6-5	TRBJ2-7
ASRTGGSGNTIY	TRBV6-5	TRBJ1-3
ASSSAGASEQY	TRBV27	TRBJ2-7
ASSLADRGAETQY	TRBV5-4	TRBJ2-5
ASSFGKNPEAF	TRBV7-8	TRBJ1-1
ASSLYPGTKLF	TRBV7-2	TRBJ1-4
ASTDGGGNQPQH	TRBV27	TRBJ1-5
ASSLGALSNQPQH	TRBV27	TRBJ1-5
ASSHTGGAQY	TRBV7-3	TRBJ2-5
ASSFQPGGSNEKLF	TRBV28	TRBJ1-4
ASSRDRGRIGVTGELF	TRBV28	TRBJ2-2
ASSPGTGTYEQY	TRBV18	TRBJ2-7
ASSIGGQGGYNEQF	TRBV19	TRBJ2-1
ASSGSGTLTGYT	TRBV5-1	TRBJ1-2
ASSQSPGQSEISNQPQH	TRBV4-2	TRBJ1-5
ASISTGVTEAF	TRBV6-5	TRBJ1-1
ASSEWGQQETQY	TRBV2	TRBJ2-5
ASSYLAGSSYEQY	TRBV6-2/TRBV6-3	TRBJ2-7
ASSLGRKETQY	TRBV7-2	TRBJ2-5
ASSRGNEKLF	TRBV2	TRBJ1-4
ASSEQYRFGGYT	TRBV9	TRBJ1-2